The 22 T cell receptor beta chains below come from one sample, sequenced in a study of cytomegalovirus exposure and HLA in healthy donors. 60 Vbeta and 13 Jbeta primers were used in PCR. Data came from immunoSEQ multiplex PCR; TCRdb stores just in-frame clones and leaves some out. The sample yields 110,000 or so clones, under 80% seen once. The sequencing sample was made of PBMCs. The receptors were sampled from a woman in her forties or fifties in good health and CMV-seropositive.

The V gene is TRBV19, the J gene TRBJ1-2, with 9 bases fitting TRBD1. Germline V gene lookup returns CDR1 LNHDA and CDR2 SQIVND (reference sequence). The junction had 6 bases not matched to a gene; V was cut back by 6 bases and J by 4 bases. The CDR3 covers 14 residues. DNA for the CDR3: TGTGCCAGTAGCCTCGGGACAGGGTCCTATGGCTACACCTTC. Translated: CASSLGTGSYGYTF.

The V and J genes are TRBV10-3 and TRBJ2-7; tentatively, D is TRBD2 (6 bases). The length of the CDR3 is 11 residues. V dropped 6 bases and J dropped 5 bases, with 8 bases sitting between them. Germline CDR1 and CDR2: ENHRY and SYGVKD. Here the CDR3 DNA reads TGTGCCATCAGGTCGGGGGACGAGCAGTACTTC. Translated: CAIRSGDEQYF.

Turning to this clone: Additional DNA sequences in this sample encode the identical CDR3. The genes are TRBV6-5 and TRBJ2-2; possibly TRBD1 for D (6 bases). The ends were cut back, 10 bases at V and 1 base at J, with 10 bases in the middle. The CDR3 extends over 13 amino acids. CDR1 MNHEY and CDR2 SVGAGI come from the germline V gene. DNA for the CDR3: TGTGCCATACGGACAGAGAACACCGGGGAGCTGTTTTTT. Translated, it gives CAIRTENTGELFF.

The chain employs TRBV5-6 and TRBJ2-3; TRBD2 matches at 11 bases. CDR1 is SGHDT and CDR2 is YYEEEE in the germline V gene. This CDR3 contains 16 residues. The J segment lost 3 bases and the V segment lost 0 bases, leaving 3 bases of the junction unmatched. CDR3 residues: CASSLELAGVTDTQYF. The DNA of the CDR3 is TGTGCCAGCAGCTTGGAACTAGCGGGAGTTACAGATACGCAGTATTTT.

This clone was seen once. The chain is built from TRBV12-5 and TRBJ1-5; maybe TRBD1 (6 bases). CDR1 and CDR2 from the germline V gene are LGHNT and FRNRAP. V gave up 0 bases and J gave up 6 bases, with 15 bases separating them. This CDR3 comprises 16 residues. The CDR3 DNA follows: TGTGCTAGTGGTTTGGTACCCGCCAGGGGTGGTCAGCCCCAGCATTTT. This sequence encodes CASGLVPARGGQPQHF. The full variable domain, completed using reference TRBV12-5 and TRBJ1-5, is DARVTQTPRHKVTEMGQEVTMRCQPILGHNTVFWYRQTMMQGLELLAYFRNRAPLDDSGMPKDRFSAEMPDATLATLKIQPSEPRDSAVYFCASGLVPARGGQPQHFGDGTRLSIL.

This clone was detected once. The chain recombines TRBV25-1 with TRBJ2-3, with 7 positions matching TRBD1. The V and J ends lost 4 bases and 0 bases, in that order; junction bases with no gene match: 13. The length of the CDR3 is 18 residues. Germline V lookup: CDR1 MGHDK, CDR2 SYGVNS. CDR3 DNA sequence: TGTGCCAGCAGTGGTAACTTCGGGGACAGCACTAGCACAGATACGCAGTATTTT. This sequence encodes CASSGNFGDSTSTDTQYF.

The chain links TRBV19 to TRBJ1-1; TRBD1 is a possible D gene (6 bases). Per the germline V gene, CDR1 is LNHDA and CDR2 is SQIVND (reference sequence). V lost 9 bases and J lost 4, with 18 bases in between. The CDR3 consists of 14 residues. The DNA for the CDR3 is TGTGCCAGCCGGGGCGGGGGGCTCGGCACTGAAGCTTTCTTT. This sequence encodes CASRGGGLGTEAFF.

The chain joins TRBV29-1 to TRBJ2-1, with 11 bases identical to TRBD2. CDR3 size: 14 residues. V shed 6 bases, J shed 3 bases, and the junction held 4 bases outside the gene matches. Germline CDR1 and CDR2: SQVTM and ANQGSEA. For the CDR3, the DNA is TGCAGCGTCGTACTAGCGGGAGTCTACAATGAGCAGTTCTTC. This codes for CSVVLAGVYNEQFF.

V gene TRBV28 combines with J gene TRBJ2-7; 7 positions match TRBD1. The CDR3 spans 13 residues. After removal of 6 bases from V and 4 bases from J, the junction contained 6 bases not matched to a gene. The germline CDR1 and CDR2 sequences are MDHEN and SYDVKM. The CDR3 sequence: CASSLRTGYEQYF. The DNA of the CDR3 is TGTGCCAGCAGCCTCCGGACAGGTTACGAGCAGTACTTC.

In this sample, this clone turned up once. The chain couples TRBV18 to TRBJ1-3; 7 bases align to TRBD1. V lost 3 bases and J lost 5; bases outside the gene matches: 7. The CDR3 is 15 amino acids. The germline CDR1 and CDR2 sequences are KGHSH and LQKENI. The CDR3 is CASSPVTGTRNTIYF. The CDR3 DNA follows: TGTGCCAGCTCACCGGTGACAGGGACAAGAAACACCATATATTTT.

In DNA, the CDR3 is TGTGCCAGCAGCTTAGTCCGCGCAAGTGAGCAGTTCTTC. It specifies CASSLVRASEQFF. The chain is built from TRBV7-6 and TRBJ2-1, with D unresolved. Trimming shortened V by 1 base and J by 9 bases, and 10 bases separated the two germline ends. This CDR3 is 13 amino acids long. Per germline, CDR1 SGHVS and CDR2 FNYEAQ.

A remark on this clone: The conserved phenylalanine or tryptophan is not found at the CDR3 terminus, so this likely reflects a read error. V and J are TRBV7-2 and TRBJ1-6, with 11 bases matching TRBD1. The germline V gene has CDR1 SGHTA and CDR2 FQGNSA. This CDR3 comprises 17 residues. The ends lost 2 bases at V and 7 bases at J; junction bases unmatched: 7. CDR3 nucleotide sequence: TGTGCCAGCAGCTTACGTAGGACAGGGGGCGGAAATTCACCCCTCCACCTT. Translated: CASSLRRTGGGNSPLHL.

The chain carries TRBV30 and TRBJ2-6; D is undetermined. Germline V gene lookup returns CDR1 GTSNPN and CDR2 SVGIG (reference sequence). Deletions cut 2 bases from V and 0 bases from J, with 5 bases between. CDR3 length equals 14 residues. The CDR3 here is CAWSYNSGANVLTF. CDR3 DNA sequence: TGTGCCTGGAGTTACAACTCTGGGGCCAACGTCCTGACTTTC.

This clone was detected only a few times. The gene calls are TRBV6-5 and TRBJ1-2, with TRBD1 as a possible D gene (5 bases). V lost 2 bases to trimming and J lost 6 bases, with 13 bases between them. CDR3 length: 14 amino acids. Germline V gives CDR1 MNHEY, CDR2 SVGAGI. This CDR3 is CASSYLEGQDGYTF. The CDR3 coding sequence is TGTGCCAGCAGTTACCTGGAGGGGCAAGATGGCTACACCTTC.

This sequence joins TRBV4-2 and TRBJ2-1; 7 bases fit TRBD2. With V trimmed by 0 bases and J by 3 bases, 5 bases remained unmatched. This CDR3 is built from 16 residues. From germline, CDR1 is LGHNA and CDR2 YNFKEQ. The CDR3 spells CASSQDLGGNYNEQFF. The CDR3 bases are TGTGCCAGCAGCCAAGATCTCGGGGGGAACTACAATGAGCAGTTCTTC.

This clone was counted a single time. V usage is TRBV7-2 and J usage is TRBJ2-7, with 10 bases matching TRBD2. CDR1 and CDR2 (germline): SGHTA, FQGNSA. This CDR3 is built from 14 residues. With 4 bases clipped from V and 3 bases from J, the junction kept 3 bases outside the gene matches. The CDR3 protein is CASSYWTSGYEQYF. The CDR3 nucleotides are TGTGCCAGCAGCTACTGGACTAGCGGCTACGAGCAGTACTTC.

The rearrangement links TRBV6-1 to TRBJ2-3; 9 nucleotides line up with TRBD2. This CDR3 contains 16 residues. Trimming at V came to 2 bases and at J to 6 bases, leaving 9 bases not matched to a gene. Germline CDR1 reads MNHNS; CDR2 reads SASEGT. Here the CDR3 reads CASSEIIAGDPDTQYF. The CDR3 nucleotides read TGTGCCAGCAGTGAAATAATAGCGGGAGATCCCGATACGCAGTATTTT.

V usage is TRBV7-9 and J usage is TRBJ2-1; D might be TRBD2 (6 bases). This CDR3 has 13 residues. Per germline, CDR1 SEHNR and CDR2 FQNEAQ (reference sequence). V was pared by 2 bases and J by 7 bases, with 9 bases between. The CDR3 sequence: CASSLPGRNEQFF. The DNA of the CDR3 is TGTGCCAGCAGCTTACCAGGGAGGAATGAGCAGTTCTTC. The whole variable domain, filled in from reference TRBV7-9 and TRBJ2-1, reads DTGVSQNPRHKITKRGQNVTFRCDPISEHNRLYWYRQTLGQGPEFLTYFQNEAQLEKSRLLSDRFSAERPKGSFSTLEIQRTEQGDSAMYLCASSLPGRNEQFFGPGTRLTVL.

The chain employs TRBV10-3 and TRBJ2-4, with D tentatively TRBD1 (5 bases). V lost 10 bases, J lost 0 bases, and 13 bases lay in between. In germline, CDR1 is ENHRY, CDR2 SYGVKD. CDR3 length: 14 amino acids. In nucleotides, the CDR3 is TGTGCCACCGAACAGGAACTAGCCAAAAACATTCAGTACTTC. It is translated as CATEQELAKNIQYF.

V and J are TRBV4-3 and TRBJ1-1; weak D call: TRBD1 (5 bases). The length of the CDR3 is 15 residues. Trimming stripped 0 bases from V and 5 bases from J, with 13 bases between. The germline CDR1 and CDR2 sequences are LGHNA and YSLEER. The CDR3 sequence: CASSQEPQGRTEAFF. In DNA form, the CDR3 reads TGCGCCAGCAGCCAAGAGCCCCAGGGTCGGACTGAAGCTTTCTTT.

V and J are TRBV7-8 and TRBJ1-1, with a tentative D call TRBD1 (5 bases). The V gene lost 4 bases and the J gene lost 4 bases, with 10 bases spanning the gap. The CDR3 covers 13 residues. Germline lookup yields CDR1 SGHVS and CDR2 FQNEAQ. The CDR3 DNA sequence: TGTGCCAGCAGCTCCAGAACAGGCACTGAAGCTTTCTTT. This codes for CASSSRTGTEAFF. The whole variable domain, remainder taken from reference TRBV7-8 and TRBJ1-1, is GAGVSQSPRYKVAKRGQDVALRCDPISGHVSLFWYQQALGQGPEFLTYFQNEAQLDKSGLPSDRFFAERPEGSVSTLKIQRTQQEDSAVYLCASSSRTGTEAFFGQGTRLTVV.

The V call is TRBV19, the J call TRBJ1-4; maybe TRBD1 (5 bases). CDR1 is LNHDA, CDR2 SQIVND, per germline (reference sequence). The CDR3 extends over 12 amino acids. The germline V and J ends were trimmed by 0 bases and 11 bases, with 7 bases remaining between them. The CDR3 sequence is CASSIDRGKLFF. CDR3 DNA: TGTGCCAGTAGTATAGATCGGGGGAAACTGTTTTTT. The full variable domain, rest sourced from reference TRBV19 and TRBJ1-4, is DGGITQSPKYLFRKEGQNVTLSCEQNLNHDAMYWYRQDPGQGLRLIYYSQIVNDFQKGDIAEGYSVSREKKESFPLTVTSAQKNPTAFYLCASSIDRGKLFFGSGTQLSVL.